Below, one TCR beta chain is given with its context. These data belong to a study of blood T cell repertoires in COVID-19. Germline V CDR1 and CDR2: SQVTM, ANQGSEA. Trimming stripped 3 bases from V and 6 bases from J, with 12 bases between. This CDR3 has 12 residues. This table comes from immunoSEQ multiplex PCR, and its TCRdb copy is limited to in-frame clones, with some not included. This table has 200,000 to 250,000 clones, under 90% appearing once. The source material was peripheral blood. This chain uses TRBV29-1 with TRBJ2-7; unclear D gene. This TCR derives from a man older than 75 with acute or convalescent COVID-19. The CDR3 nucleotides read TGCAGCGTTGATATGGAGAGTGGCGAGCAGTACTTC. Its protein is CSVDMESGEQYF.